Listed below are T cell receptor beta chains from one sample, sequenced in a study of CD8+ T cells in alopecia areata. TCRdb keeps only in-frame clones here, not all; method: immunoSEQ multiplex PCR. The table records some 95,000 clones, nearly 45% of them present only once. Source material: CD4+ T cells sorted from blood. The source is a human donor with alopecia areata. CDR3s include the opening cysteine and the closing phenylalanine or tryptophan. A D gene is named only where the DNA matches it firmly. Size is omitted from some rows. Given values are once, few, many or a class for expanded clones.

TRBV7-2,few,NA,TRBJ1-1,CASSLAARHTEAFF,TGTGCCAGCAGCTTAGCAGCTAGACACACTGAAGCTTTCTTT
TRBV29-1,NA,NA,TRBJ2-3,CSVWGGLTDTQYF,TGCAGCGTTTGGGGGGGCCTCACAGATACGCAGTATTTT
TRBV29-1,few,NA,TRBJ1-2,CSVEDSPDTNYGYTF,TGCAGCGTTGAAGACTCCCCAGATACTAACTATGGCTACACCTTC
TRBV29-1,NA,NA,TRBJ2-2,CSVGPRGSSTGELFF,TGCAGCGTTGGCCCCCGGGGGTCGAGTACCGGGGAGCTGTTTTTT
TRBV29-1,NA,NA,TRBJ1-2,CSVAREDYGYTF,TGCAGCGTTGCCAGGGAGGACTATGGCTACACCTTC
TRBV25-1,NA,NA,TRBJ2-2,CASSVAINTGELFF,TGTGCCAGCAGTGTCGCAATTAACACCGGGGAGCTGTTTTTT
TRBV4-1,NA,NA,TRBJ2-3,CASSQANLVHTDTQYF,TGCGCCAGCAGCCAAGCGAACCTTGTCCACACAGATACGCAGTATTTT
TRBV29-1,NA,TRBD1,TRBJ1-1,CSVRDRDSEAFF,TGCAGCGTGCGGGACAGGGACAGTGAAGCTTTCTTT
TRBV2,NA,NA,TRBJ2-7,CASSETGYEQYF,TGTGCCAGCAGTGAGACAGGTTACGAGCAGTACTTC
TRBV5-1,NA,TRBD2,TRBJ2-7,CASSLRLAGAHYEQYF,TGCGCCAGCAGCTTGAGGCTAGCGGGCGCACACTACGAGCAGTACTTC
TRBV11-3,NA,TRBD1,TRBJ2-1,CASSLFGTGYNEQFF,TGTGCCAGCAGCTTATTTGGGACAGGGTATAATGAGCAGTTCTTC
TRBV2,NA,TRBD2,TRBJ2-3,CASRGRASGTDTQYF,TGTGCCAGCAGGGGGAGGGCTAGCGGCACAGATACGCAGTATTTT
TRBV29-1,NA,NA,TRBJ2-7,CSVERSAGYEQYF,TGCAGCGTTGAACGAAGCGCGGGCTACGAGCAGTACTTC
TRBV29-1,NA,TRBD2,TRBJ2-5,CSVAAGTSGPQETQYF,TGCAGCGTTGCCGCCGGGACTAGCGGCCCTCAAGAGACCCAGTACTTC
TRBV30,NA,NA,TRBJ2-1,CAWSVLVAREQFF,TGTGCCTGGAGTGTATTGGTAGCTCGTGAGCAGTTCTTC
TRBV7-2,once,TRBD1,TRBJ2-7,CASSRDRGYEQYF,TGTGCCAGCAGCCGGGACAGGGGCTACGAGCAGTACTTC
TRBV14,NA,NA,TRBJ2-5,CASSHRGREETQYF,TGTGCCAGCAGCCACCGAGGACGGGAAGAGACCCAGTACTTC
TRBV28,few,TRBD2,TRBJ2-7,CASSLGGSGFEQYF,TGTGCCAGCAGCCTTGGCGGGAGTGGTTTTGAGCAGTACTTC
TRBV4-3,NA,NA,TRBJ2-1,CASSQEGGIYNEQFF,TGCGCCAGCAGCCAAGAGGGCGGGATCTACAATGAGCAGTTCTTC
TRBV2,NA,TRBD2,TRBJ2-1,CASRSAGTSNEQFF,TGTGCCAGCAGGTCAGCCGGGACTAGCAATGAGCAGTTCTTC
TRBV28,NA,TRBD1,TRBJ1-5,CASSPGGLGPQHF,TGTGCCAGCAGTCCAGGGGGCCTTGGGCCCCAGCATTTT
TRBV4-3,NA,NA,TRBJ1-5,CASSQVYGRSNQPQHF,TGCGCCAGCAGCCAAGTCTATGGTCGCAGCAATCAGCCCCAGCATTTT
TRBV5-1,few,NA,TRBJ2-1,CASSLVLGYNEQFF,TGCGCCAGCAGCTTGGTGTTAGGGTACAATGAGCAGTTCTTC
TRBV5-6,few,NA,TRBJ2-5,CASSFGQQETQYF,TGTGCCAGCAGCTTTGGGCAGCAAGAGACCCAGTACTTC
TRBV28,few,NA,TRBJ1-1,CASTLGTEAFF,TGTGCCAGCACCCTGGGGACCGAAGCTTTCTTT
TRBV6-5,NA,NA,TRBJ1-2,CASSYSIGTEGYTF,TGTGCCAGCAGTTACTCGATTGGAACGGAGGGCTACACCTTC
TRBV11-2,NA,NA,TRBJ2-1,CASSLGGPNNEQFF,TGTGCCAGCAGCTTAGGTGGCCCGAACAATGAGCAGTTCTTC
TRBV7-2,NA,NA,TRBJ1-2,CASSSPGLGGGYTF,TGTGCCAGCAGCTCCCCCGGGCTCGGGGGCGGCTACACCTTC
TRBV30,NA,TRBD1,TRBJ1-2,CAWSEGAAYGYTF,TGTGCCTGGAGTGAGGGGGCTGCCTATGGCTACACCTTC
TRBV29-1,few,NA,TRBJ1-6,CSVGAGVNSPLHF,TGCAGCGTTGGGGCTGGAGTTAATTCACCCCTCCACTTT
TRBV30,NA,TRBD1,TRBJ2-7,CAWSVRRTGEGEQYF,TGTGCCTGGAGTGTACGAAGGACAGGGGAAGGGGAGCAGTACTTC
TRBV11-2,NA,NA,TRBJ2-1,CASSLEGSYGGARQFF,TGTGCCAGCAGCTTAGAAGGATCTTACGGGGGCGCGAGGCAGTTCTTC
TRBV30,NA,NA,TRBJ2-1,CAWTGRNEQFF,TGTGCCTGGACAGGGAGGAATGAGCAGTTCTTC
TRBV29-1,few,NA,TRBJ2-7,CSVELAGGYEQYF,TGCAGCGTTGAGTTGGCGGGCGGTTACGAGCAGTACTTC
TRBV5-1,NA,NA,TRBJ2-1,CASSLITVQSEQFF,TGCGCCAGCAGCTTAATAACAGTTCAAAGTGAGCAGTTCTTC
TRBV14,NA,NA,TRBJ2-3,CASSQDWGADTQYF,TGTGCCAGCAGCCAAGATTGGGGGGCAGATACGCAGTATTTT
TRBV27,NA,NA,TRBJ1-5,CASSPRPGNQPQHF,TGTGCCAGCAGTCCACGACCAGGCAATCAGCCCCAGCATTTT
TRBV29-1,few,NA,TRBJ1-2,CSVLSYGYTF,TGCAGCGTTCTATCCTACGGCTACACCTTC
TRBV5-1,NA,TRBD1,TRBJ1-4,CASSLGSGQPNEKLFF,TGCGCCAGCAGCTTGGGGTCGGGACAGCCTAATGAAAAACTGTTTTTT
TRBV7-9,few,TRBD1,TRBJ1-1,CASSSDRANTEAFF,TGTGCCAGCAGCTCGGACAGGGCGAACACTGAAGCTTTCTTT
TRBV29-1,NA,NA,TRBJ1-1,CSGVGSASAFF,TGCAGCGGGGTGGGTTCGGCCTCGGCTTTCTTT
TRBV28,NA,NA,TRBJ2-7,CASSIRVGEQYF,TGTGCCAGCAGTATACGGGTGGGCGAGCAGTACTTC
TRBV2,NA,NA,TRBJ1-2,CASTRRPTEGYTF,TGTGCCAGCACCAGACGACCGACAGAGGGCTACACCTTC
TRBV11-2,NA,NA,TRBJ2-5,CASSPTSLGETETQYF,TGTGCCAGCAGCCCCACCTCTTTGGGGGAGACAGAGACCCAGTACTTC
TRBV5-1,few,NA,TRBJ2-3,CASSLERQDTQYF,TGCGCCAGCAGCTTGGAGAGGCAAGATACGCAGTATTTT
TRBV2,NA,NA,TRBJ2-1,CASRGLRSFF,TGTGCCAGCAGGGGACTGAGGTCGTTCTTC